Below are 14 T cell receptor beta chains sequenced from a single sample in a study of shared clonotypes between healthy human individuals. Profiled with immunoSEQ multiplex PCR; TCRdb holds only in-frame clones, not every one. The sample holds around 2,100,000 clones; about 95% are singletons and the top ten take 0.95% to 1.5%. Naive-designated CD8 cells lacked CD45RO, were positively enriched for CCR7, and omitted terminally differentiated effector memory CD45RA+ cells. Specimen: naive CD8+ T cells sorted from blood. The receptors shown here come from a young man in good health.

V gene TRBV14 combines with J gene TRBJ2-7; D unresolved. V dropped 0 bases and J dropped 2 bases, with 11 bases sitting between them. CDR1 and CDR2 (germline): SGHDN, FVKESK. The CDR3 length is 15 residues. This chain's CDR3 is CASSQDVGSTYEQYF. The CDR3 nucleotides read TGTGCCAGCAGCCAAGATGTAGGCAGTACCTACGAGCAGTACTTC.

The chain couples TRBV29-1 to TRBJ2-1; 9 positions match TRBD1. This CDR3 has 15 residues. The J segment lost 6 bases and the V segment lost 5 bases, leaving 11 bases of the junction unmatched. Per the germline V gene, CDR1 is SQVTM and CDR2 is ANQGSEA. CDR3 residues: CSVNRQGVRSNEQFF. In DNA form, the CDR3 reads TGCAGCGTTAACAGACAGGGGGTCCGGTCCAATGAGCAGTTCTTC.

The chain is built from TRBV27 and TRBJ2-7, with 8 bases lining up with TRBD1. Germline V CDR1 and CDR2: MNHEY, SMNVEV (reference sequence). The ends lost 8 bases at V and 7 bases at J; junction bases unmatched: 13. This CDR3 contains 14 residues. The CDR3 here is CASSRDRGLLEQYF. DNA of the CDR3: TGTGCCAGCTCCCGAGACAGGGGTTTGTTGGAGCAGTACTTC.

The chain carries TRBV14 and TRBJ1-2; no clear D. The CDR3 is 13 residues long. V was cut by 1 base and J by 6 bases, with 9 bases left in between. Germline V lookup: CDR1 SGHDN, CDR2 FVKESK. CDR3 sequence: CASSQGGIHGYTF. The CDR3 DNA reads as TGTGCCAGCAGCCAAGGGGGAATACATGGCTACACCTTC.

This clone has a single count. The chain is built from TRBV13 and TRBJ2-2; 10 positions match TRBD2. The V gene's germline CDR1 is PRHDT and CDR2 FYEKMQ (reference sequence). With 7 bases clipped from V and 5 bases from J, the junction kept 4 bases outside the gene matches. This CDR3 comprises 14 residues. The CDR3 DNA is TGTGCCAGCACCGGACTAGCGGAGACCGGGGAGCTGTTTTTT. This encodes CASTGLAETGELFF. Using reference TRBV13 and TRBJ2-2 for the parts outside the CDR3, the full variable domain is AAGVIQSPRHLIKEKRETATLKCYPIPRHDTVYWYQQGPGQDPQFLISFYEKMQSDKGSIPDRFSAQQFSDYHSELNMSSLELGDSALYFCASTGLAETGELFFGEGSRLTVL.

This clone was recorded once. Different DNA sequences within this sample yield the same CDR3. J is TRBJ2-2 and V is TRBV4-1, with D possibly being TRBD2 (7 bases). The CDR3 length is 15 residues. The V gene's germline CDR1 is MGHRA and CDR2 YSYEKL. Trimming stripped 4 bases from V and 5 bases from J, with 14 bases between. The CDR3 spells CASSLGGLYTGELFF. The DNA of the CDR3 is TGCGCCAGCAGCCTCGGGGGGCTCTATACCGGGGAGCTGTTTTTT.

The chain has TRBV5-1 and TRBJ2-7; D call uncertain. The germline V gene encodes CDR1 SGHRS and CDR2 YFSETQ. The CDR3 runs 14 residues. The V gene lost 2 bases and the J gene lost 5 bases, with 14 bases spanning the gap. CDR3 sequence reads: CASSFSSILDEQYF. CDR3 nucleotide sequence: TGCGCCAGCAGCTTCTCCTCAATTTTAGACGAGCAGTACTTC.

The chain links TRBV11-2 to TRBJ2-3; D might be TRBD2 (5 bases). The ends were cut back, 5 bases at V and 3 bases at J, with 15 bases in the middle. The CDR3 has 15 amino acids. Germline V lookup: CDR1 SGHAT, CDR2 FQNNGV. The CDR3 sequence is CASSPYPRGTDTQYF. DNA of the CDR3: TGTGCCAGCAGCCCATATCCACGGGGTACAGATACGCAGTATTTT.

Details on this clone: The sample contains more than one DNA sequence encoding this CDR3. The gene calls are TRBV5-1 and TRBJ2-6; D remains unclear. The CDR3 extends over 16 amino acids. Germline CDR1 SGHRS, CDR2 YFSETQ. Trimming shortened V by 0 bases and J by 1 base, and 8 bases separated the two germline ends. CDR3 loop: CASSLGGGSGANVLTF. In nucleotides, the CDR3 is TGCGCCAGCAGCTTGGGCGGTGGTTCTGGGGCCAACGTCCTGACTTTC.

V is TRBV4-3 and J is TRBJ2-7; possible D gene TRBD1, 6 bases. Germline CDR1 and CDR2: LGHNA and YSLEER. Trimming left V 4 bases short and J 2 bases short, with 12 bases between. This CDR3 comprises 14 residues. The CDR3 loop reads CASSLGHGAYEQYF. The CDR3 nucleotides are TGCGCCAGCAGCCTGGGACATGGGGCCTACGAGCAGTACTTC.

CDR3 nucleotides: TGTGCCAGCAGCTTAAGCGGTAGTCAAGAGACCCAGTACTTC. It codes for CASSLSGSQETQYF. This chain connects TRBV13 to TRBJ2-5; a weak D match, TRBD2 (5 bases). This CDR3 has 14 amino acids. The ends were cut back, 2 bases at V and 2 bases at J, with 9 bases in the middle. The germline CDR1 and CDR2 sequences are PRHDT and FYEKMQ (reference sequence). The full variable domain, in which reference TRBV13 and TRBJ2-5 provide the parts outside the CDR3, is AAGVIQSPRHLIKEKRETATLKCYPIPRHDTVYWYQQGPGQDPQFLISFYEKMQSDKGSIPDRFSAQQFSDYHSELNMSSLELGDSALYFCASSLSGSQETQYFGPGTRLLVL.

The chain joins TRBV5-5 to TRBJ2-3; the D is unclear. CDR3 length: 12 amino acids. V gave up 1 base and J gave up 3 bases, with 3 bases separating them. The germline V gene encodes CDR1 SGHKS and CDR2 YYEKEE (reference sequence). CDR3 loop: CASSLWTDTQYF. CDR3 nucleotides: TGTGCCAGCAGCTTGTGGACAGATACGCAGTATTTT.

The chain recombines TRBV11-2 with TRBJ2-5, with D hard to call. There are 14 residues in the CDR3. Germline V gene data show CDR1 as SGHAT and CDR2 as FQNNGV. Trimming stripped 6 bases from V and 1 base from J, with 12 bases between. The CDR3 is CASSLVRPQETQYF. DNA for the CDR3: TGTGCCAGCAGTCTCGTGCGACCCCAAGAGACCCAGTACTTC.

This clone was counted once. The V gene is TRBV7-9, the J gene TRBJ2-3; D call uncertain. The CDR3 runs to 15 residues. The V and J ends lost 5 bases and 2 bases respectively, with 14 bases between them. Germline lookup yields CDR1 SEHNR and CDR2 FQNEAQ (reference sequence). Here the CDR3 reads CASSRTTDITDTQYF. The CDR3 region has the DNA TGTGCCAGCAGCAGAACTACCGATATCACAGATACGCAGTATTTT.